Shown below are 22 T cell receptor beta chains from a single sample sequenced in a study of blood T cells in healthy people across ages. A second PCR, run for about 7 to 12 cycles, used a sample-barcoded 5' primer plus a J-beta primer mix. A single record per CDR3 protein comes from TCRdb applying MiXCR to the 5' RACE reads. Seen here are just under 750,000 distinct CDR3 sequences, about a fifth observed once, and the top ten hold 22%. The sample consisted of blood. The receptors shown here come from a man between 65 and 85 years old in good health.

The sample holds many counts of this clonotype. The J gene is TRBJ2-7, the V gene TRBV27; no firm D call. This CDR3 has 13 residues. Germline lookup yields CDR1 MNHEY and CDR2 SMNVEV (reference sequence). The V and J ends lost 5 bases and 5 bases respectively, with 13 bases between them. Written as DNA, the CDR3 is TGTGCCAGCAGTCACGGACGGTCGGACGAGCAGTACTTC. It codes for CASSHGRSDEQYF.

As to this clonotype: A read error may explain this, as a much larger clone is one base away. The CDR3 does not end in the conserved phenylalanine or tryptophan, so this is likely a read error. The gene calls are TRBV7-8 and TRBJ1-2; D uncertain. This CDR3 has 15 residues. Trimming stripped 1 base from V and 4 bases from J, with 13 bases between. Germline V CDR1 and CDR2: SGHVS, FQNEAQ. The CDR3 loop reads CASSLVREVSYGYTL. For the CDR3, the DNA is TGTGCCAGCAGCTTAGTGAGGGAGGTGAGCTATGGCTACACCCTC.

The genes are TRBV28 and TRBJ2-5; D might be TRBD1 (5 bases). V gave up 2 bases and J gave up 7 bases, with 11 bases separating them. Germline V gene lookup returns CDR1 MDHEN and CDR2 SYDVKM. The CDR3 length is 13 residues. The CDR3 coding sequence is TGTGCCAGCAGTTTAGAAGGGGCGAGGACCCAGTACTTC. Translation: CASSLEGARTQYF.

In this sample, this clonotype turned up a few times. The chain is built from TRBV20-1 and TRBJ1-3; D might be TRBD1 (5 bases). This CDR3 comprises 17 residues. V dropped 3 bases and J dropped 2 bases, with 20 bases sitting between them. Germline CDR1 and CDR2: DFQATT and SNEGSKA (reference sequence). This CDR3 is CSARALAGSKTGNTIYF. The CDR3 DNA is TGCAGTGCTAGGGCGCTGGCAGGGAGTAAAACTGGAAACACCATATATTTT.

The chain combines TRBV5-6 with TRBJ2-1; 9 positions agree with TRBD2. CDR1 is SGHDT and CDR2 is YYEEEE in the germline V gene. The CDR3 totals 18 residues. V gave up 4 bases and J gave up 0 bases; unmatched junction bases: 11. The CDR3 spells CASSGFIAGESSYNEQFF. The CDR3 DNA reads as TGTGCCAGCAGCGGTTTTATAGCGGGGGAGAGCTCCTACAATGAGCAGTTCTTC.

This clonotype was recorded many times. The V call is TRBV20-1, the J call TRBJ2-5; unclear D gene. CDR1 is DFQATT and CDR2 is SNEGSKA in the germline V gene (reference sequence). Trimming cost V 0 bases and J 5 bases, with 7 bases left between them. The CDR3 extends over 12 amino acids. The CDR3: CSARDVVETQYF. The CDR3 DNA reads TGCAGTGCTAGAGATGTGGTGGAGACCCAGTACTTC.

This clonotype appeared a few times. The chain joins TRBV5-5 to TRBJ2-1; D call uncertain. Germline CDR1 is SGHKS and CDR2 is YYEKEE (reference sequence). CDR3 length: 17 residues. Trimming left V 4 bases short and J 0 bases short, with 17 bases between. CDR3 residues: CASSHPPGTSSYNEQFF. In nucleotides, the CDR3 is TGTGCCAGCAGCCATCCCCCCGGCACGAGCTCCTACAATGAGCAGTTCTTC. The whole variable domain, remainder taken from reference TRBV5-5 and TRBJ2-1, is DAGVTQSPTHLIKTRGQQVTLRCSPISGHKSVSWYQQVLGQGPQFIFQYYEKEERGRGNFPDRFSARQFPNYSSELNVNALLLGDSALYLCASSHPPGTSSYNEQFFGPGTRLTVL.

In regard to this clonotype: Given the absence of the conserved phenylalanine or tryptophan at the CDR3 end, a read error is likely. The chain recombines TRBV7-8 with TRBJ1-5; maybe TRBD1 (6 bases). Germline-derived CDR1 and CDR2 are SGHVS and FQNEAQ. CDR3 length: 16 amino acids. V was shortened by 2 bases and J by 2 bases, with 13 bases between the two germline ends. The CDR3 sequence is CASSLTGAGGNQPQHL. The CDR3 DNA follows: TGTGCCAGCAGCTTAACGGGGGCCGGTGGCAATCAGCCCCAGCATCTT.

This chain connects TRBV11-2 to TRBJ2-3; D uncertain. V was shortened by 8 bases and J by 8 bases, with 11 bases between the two germline ends. Germline CDR1 and CDR2: SGHAT and FQNNGV. CDR3 length: 11 amino acids. The CDR3 here is CASPRTGTQYF. In DNA, the CDR3 is TGTGCCAGCCCCAGAACGGGTACGCAGTATTTT. Supplemented by reference TRBV11-2 and TRBJ2-3, the full variable domain reads EAGVAQSPRYKIIEKRQSVAFWCNPISGHATLYWYQQILGQGPKLLIQFQNNGVVDDSQLPKDRFSAERLKGVDSTLKIQPAKLEDSAVYLCASPRTGTQYFGPGTRLTVL.

This clonotype was picked up a small number of times. The chain couples TRBV7-9 to TRBJ2-2; 7 bases map to TRBD1. CDR3 length: 14 residues. Germline V gene lookup returns CDR1 SEHNR and CDR2 FQNEAQ (reference sequence). Trimming took 5 bases from V and 6 from J; bases not matched to a gene: 6. The CDR3 reads CASSPRQGSGELFF. The DNA for the CDR3 is TGTGCCAGCAGCCCGCGACAGGGATCCGGGGAGCTGTTTTTT.

At least ten counts were recorded for this clonotype. This sequence joins TRBV12-3 or TRBV12-4 and TRBJ1-2; D may be TRBD1 (5 bases). The CDR3 sequence is 12 residues long. Deletions cut 5 bases from V and 12 bases from J, with 16 bases between. The CDR3 spells CASSRGVQYHTF. The CDR3 bases are TGTGCCAGCAGTCGAGGGGTCCAGTATCACACCTTC.

The chain couples TRBV7-6 to TRBJ2-1; 11 bases map to TRBD2. The germline V gene encodes CDR1 SGHVS and CDR2 FNYEAQ. Trimming at V came to 0 bases and at J to 7 bases, leaving 8 bases not matched to a gene. The CDR3 has 17 residues. The CDR3 is CASSLAASGRLPNEQFF. The DNA for the CDR3 is TGTGCCAGCAGCTTAGCAGCTAGCGGGAGGCTTCCGAATGAGCAGTTCTTC.

Turning to this clonotype: A much larger clone is a single base away; this may be a read error. This chain connects TRBV29-1 to TRBJ1-2; D call uncertain. This CDR3 has 11 amino acids. Germline V lookup: CDR1 SQVTM, CDR2 ANQGSEA. CDR3 coding DNA: TGCAGCGTTGATGAGAACTATGGCCACACCTTC. Translating it yields CSVDENYGHTF.

The chain recombines TRBV10-3 with TRBJ1-4; 7 bases map to TRBD1. After removal of 6 bases from V and 6 bases from J, the junction contained 4 bases not matched to a gene. CDR3 length: 13 amino acids. Germline-derived CDR1 and CDR2 are ENHRY and SYGVKD. CDR3 sequence: CAIRAGGDEKLFF. CDR3 bases: TGTGCCATCAGGGCAGGGGGTGATGAAAAACTGTTTTTT.

Concerning this clonotype: In this CDR3 the conserved last residue, phenylalanine or tryptophan, is missing, so a read error is likely. The rearrangement joins TRBV11-3 to TRBJ2-3; possibly TRBD2 for D (6 bases). Trimming left V 5 bases short and J 6 bases short, with 15 bases between. The CDR3 length is 14 residues. Germline values: CDR1 SGHNT, CDR2 YENEEA. In DNA, the CDR3 is TGTGCCAGCAGCCCAGCGGGCTCCAGGGATACGCAGTATTTG. Translating it yields CASSPAGSRDTQYL.

The rearrangement uses TRBV7-2 and TRBJ2-3; D is ambiguous. V shed 1 base and J shed 6 bases, with 11 bases lying between them. Germline loops: CDR1 SGHTA, CDR2 FQGNSA. This CDR3 spans 14 amino acids. The CDR3, as DNA: TGTGCCAGCAGCTTAGAGGCTAGTGCGGATACGCAGTATTTT. It is translated as CASSLEASADTQYF.

In this sample, this clonotype turned up many times. V usage is TRBV20-1 and J usage is TRBJ2-3; tentatively, D is TRBD1 (6 bases). This CDR3 is built from 14 residues. Germline-derived CDR1 and CDR2 are DFQATT and SNEGSKA (reference sequence). Between the trimmed V and J ends, which lost 0 bases and 2 bases, there was a span of 9 bases. The CDR3 DNA follows: TGCAGTGCTAGAGAAGGGGGACCCACAGATACGCAGTATTTT. Its protein product is CSAREGGPTDTQYF.

V and J are TRBV3-1 and TRBJ2-2; perhaps TRBD1 as D (5 bases). The germline V and J ends were trimmed by 3 bases and 5 bases, with 10 bases remaining between them. CDR3 length: 14 amino acids. Germline V lookup: CDR1 LGHDT, CDR2 YNNKEL (reference sequence). CDR3 coding DNA: TGTGCCAGCAGCCATTTCAGGGATACCGGGGAGCTGTTTTTT. Protein: CASSHFRDTGELFF.

This clonotype came up a few times. This sequence joins TRBV7-2 and TRBJ2-3; D ambiguous. There are 12 residues in the CDR3. Deletions cut 1 base from V and 10 bases from J, with 9 bases between. CDR1 SGHTA and CDR2 FQGNSA come from the germline V gene. The CDR3 reads CASSLEVAAQYF. CDR3 DNA sequence: TGTGCCAGCAGCTTAGAGGTTGCAGCGCAGTATTTT. The variable domain in full, with the rest retrieved from reference TRBV7-2 and TRBJ2-3, is GAGVSQSPSNKVTEKGKDVELRCDPISGHTALYWYRQSLGQGLEFLIYFQGNSAPDKSGLPSDRFSAERTGGSVSTLTIQRTQQEDSAVYLCASSLEVAAQYFGPGTRLTVL.

The chain combines TRBV5-8 with TRBJ2-7, with 7 bases lining up with TRBD2. The CDR3 length is 14 residues. After removal of 1 base from V and 3 bases from J, the junction contained 4 bases not matched to a gene. Germline CDR1 and CDR2: SGHTS and YDEGEE. The CDR3, as DNA: TGTGCCAGCAGCTTGCGGGGGGTTAGCTACGAGCAGTACTTC. Translated: CASSLRGVSYEQYF.

This clonotype was seen a few times. The gene calls are TRBV5-1 and TRBJ2-3; D unclear. Germline CDR1 is SGHRS and CDR2 is YFSETQ. The V end lost 4 bases, the J end lost 1 base, and 10 bases lay between the germline ends. CDR3 length: 14 residues. Written as DNA, the CDR3 is TGCGCCAGCAGCACCGGGCCCCGCACAGATACGCAGTATTTT. Amino acid sequence: CASSTGPRTDTQYF. The full variable domain, in which reference TRBV5-1 and TRBJ2-3 provide the parts outside the CDR3, is KAGVTQTPRYLIKTRGQQVTLSCSPISGHRSVSWYQQTPGQGLQFLFEYFSETQRNKGNFPGRFSGRQFSNSRSEMNVSTLELGDSALYLCASSTGPRTDTQYFGPGTRLTVL.

This clonotype was detected a few times. The V gene is TRBV12-3 or TRBV12-4, the J gene TRBJ2-2; 9 nucleotides align to TRBD1. V shed 5 bases and J 0 bases; nucleotides not matched to a gene: 4. CDR3 length equals 16 residues. The chain's CDR3 is CASSRDRGANTGELFF. CDR3 DNA sequence: TGTGCCAGCAGTAGAGACAGGGGGGCGAACACCGGGGAGCTGTTTTTT.